This T cell receptor beta chain was captured by sequencing in a study of T cells after yellow fever vaccination. Researchers made TCR cDNA using 5'RACE template switching, and this step added a universal primer site and UMIs. One entry per CDR3 protein results from TCRdb running MiXCR on the 5' RACE reads. The sample lists a few hundred thousand distinct CDR3 sequences; around 21% were seen once. This clonotype has a single count. CDR3 length: 16 amino acids. This TCR came from a man aged 30 to 45 who received the YFV17D yellow fever vaccine. The genes are TRBV21-1 and TRBJ2-1; no DNA check was done on the table's D call, TRBD2. TRBV21-1 is a pseudogene locus. This sample comprised PBMCs, obtained 15 days after the yellow fever booster vaccination. The CDR3 bases are TGTGCCAGCAGCAGAGCGCCAGACCGCAAGCGGAATGAGCAGTTCTTC. As protein: CASSRAPDRKRNEQFF.